Below are 25 T cell receptor beta chains sequenced from a single sample in a study of blood T cell repertoires in COVID-19. Only in-frame clones appear in the TCRdb table, and some are missing; sequencing was by immunoSEQ multiplex PCR. The sample carries around 310,000 clones, roughly 90% recorded once. Specimen: PBMCs or T cells enriched from blood (not recorded which). The receptors stem from a woman aged 40 to 55 who had recovered from COVID-19.

The chain combines TRBV24-1 with TRBJ2-1; 11 positions match TRBD2. Germline V lookup: CDR1 KGHDR, CDR2 SFDVKD. This CDR3 region has 15 residues. V was clipped by 9 bases and J by 4 bases; unmatched bases: 7. The CDR3 nucleotides are TGTGCCACCGACCGTAGCGGGAGGGGGTACAATGAGCAGTTCTTC. Translated, it gives CATDRSGRGYNEQFF.

V and J are TRBV9 and TRBJ1-1, with D tentatively TRBD1 (5 bases). Trimming shortened V by 0 bases and J by 3 bases, and 6 bases separated the two germline ends. This CDR3 has 13 amino acids. Germline V gives CDR1 SGDLS, CDR2 YYNGEE. CDR3 DNA sequence: TGTGCCAGCAGCGTAGGGGGCCACACTGAAGCTTTCTTT. Translating gives CASSVGGHTEAFF.

To note about this clone: Other nucleotide sequences in the sample specify the same CDR3. V and J are TRBV2 and TRBJ2-2, with a possible D match to TRBD1 (6 bases). The CDR3 has 15 residues. Deletions cut 4 bases from V and 2 bases from J, with 11 bases between. Per germline, CDR1 SNHLY and CDR2 FYNNEI. The CDR3 nucleotides are TGTGCCAGCAGTGCATTGGGACAAAACACCGGGGAGCTGTTTTTT. The encoded protein is CASSALGQNTGELFF.

The V call is TRBV7-2, the J call TRBJ2-2; D is unresolved. From germline, CDR1 is SGHTA and CDR2 FQGNSA. Trimming shortened V by 1 base and J by 8 bases, and 14 bases separated the two germline ends. The CDR3 loop spans 15 amino acids. The chain's CDR3 is CASSLGPHLPGELFF. The CDR3 DNA reads as TGTGCCAGCAGCTTAGGGCCACATCTTCCGGGGGAGCTGTTTTTT. Supplemented by reference TRBV7-2 and TRBJ2-2, the full variable domain reads GAGVSQSPSNKVTEKGKDVELRCDPISGHTALYWYRQSLGQGLEFLIYFQGNSAPDKSGLPSDRFSAERTGGSVSTLTIQRTQQEDSAVYLCASSLGPHLPGELFFGEGSRLTVL.

The chain couples TRBV20-1 to TRBJ2-3; 11 nucleotides match TRBD2. The CDR3 sequence is 13 residues long. Germline trimming cut 3 bases from V and 5 bases from J; bases unmatched to any gene: 1. Germline assignment: CDR1 DFQATT and CDR2 SNEGSKA (reference sequence). The CDR3, as DNA: TGCAGTGCTAGTGGGACTAGCGGAGATACGCAGTATTTT. Protein sequence: CSASGTSGDTQYF.

V and J are TRBV7-9 and TRBJ1-1; possibly TRBD1 for D (5 bases). Trimming shortened V by 0 bases and J by 0 bases, and 8 bases separated the two germline ends. This CDR3 spans 15 amino acids. Germline CDR1 reads SEHNR; CDR2 reads FQNEAQ (reference sequence). CDR3 loop: CASSLAARVNTEAFF. CDR3 coding DNA: TGTGCCAGCAGCTTAGCCGCCAGGGTGAACACTGAAGCTTTCTTT.

J is TRBJ2-7 and V is TRBV3-1 (or the pseudogene TRBV3-2); TRBD2 agrees at 10 bases. The CDR3 sequence is 16 residues long. V shed 4 bases and J 3 bases; nucleotides not matched to a gene: 9. CDR1 LGHDT and CDR2 YNNKEL come from the germline V gene (reference sequence). CDR3 sequence reads: CASSPTLAGVNYEQYF. As DNA, the CDR3 is TGTGCCAGCAGCCCCACCCTAGCGGGAGTTAACTACGAGCAGTACTTC.

The chain recombines TRBV7-3 with TRBJ1-1, with TRBD1 matching 7 bases. Germline loops: CDR1 SGHTA, CDR2 FQGTGA. There are 13 residues in the CDR3. V shed 6 bases, J shed 0 bases, and the junction held 1 base outside the gene matches. The CDR3 DNA follows: TGTGCCAGCAGTACAGGGGTGAACACTGAAGCTTTCTTT. It codes for CASSTGVNTEAFF. Together with reference TRBV7-3 and TRBJ1-1, the CDR3 gives the full variable domain: GAGVSQTPSNKVTEKGKYVELRCDPISGHTALYWYRQSLGQGPEFLIYFQGTGAADDSGLPNDRFFAVRPEGSVSTLKIQRTERGDSAVYLCASSTGVNTEAFFGQGTRLTVV.

In its sample, this clone was seen once. This chain joins TRBV18 and TRBJ2-3; D is uncertain. The germline V gene encodes CDR1 KGHSH and CDR2 LQKENI. The CDR3 runs to 13 residues. Deletions cut 3 bases from V and 1 base from J, with 5 bases between. The CDR3 DNA sequence: TGTGCCAGCTCACCGAGCGGCACAGATACGCAGTATTTT. Its protein is CASSPSGTDTQYF.

V and J are TRBV7-3 and TRBJ2-1, with D perhaps TRBD2 (6 bases). The V and J ends lost 1 base and 4 bases respectively, with 14 bases between them. CDR3 size: 16 residues. Germline V gene lookup returns CDR1 SGHTA and CDR2 FQGTGA. Here the CDR3 DNA reads TGTGCCAGCAGCTTAAGGGGAACCGGGGGTTACAATGAGCAGTTCTTC. Translation: CASSLRGTGGYNEQFF.

The chain combines TRBV28 with TRBJ1-5, with TRBD1 as a possible D gene (5 bases). Germline V CDR1 and CDR2: MDHEN, SYDVKM. The V end lost 4 bases, the J end lost 0 bases, and 10 bases lay between the germline ends. The CDR3 totals 15 residues. The chain's CDR3 is CASSYDSYSNQPQHF. In nucleotides, the CDR3 is TGTGCCAGCAGTTATGACAGTTATAGCAATCAGCCCCAGCATTTT.

This CDR3 reads CASSESRQKGDYGYTF. The CDR3 region has the DNA TGTGCCAGCAGTGAATCGCGACAGAAAGGAGACTATGGCTACACCTTC. The rearrangement links TRBV25-1 to TRBJ1-2, with D perhaps matching TRBD1 (5 bases). Deletions cut 1 base from V and 3 bases from J, with 15 bases between. The CDR3 length is 16 residues. The germline V gene has CDR1 MGHDK and CDR2 SYGVNS.

This sequence joins TRBV5-4 and TRBJ2-5, with a possible D match to TRBD2 (6 bases). The V end lost 1 base, the J end lost 3 bases, and 10 bases lay between the germline ends. The CDR3 covers 14 residues. Germline-derived CDR1 and CDR2 are SGHNT and YYREEE (reference sequence). For the CDR3, the DNA is TGTGCCAGCAGCTTGTGGACGGGAGAAGAGACCCAGTACTTC. Translation gives CASSLWTGEETQYF.

The V and J genes are TRBV29-1 and TRBJ1-2, with TRBD1 matching over 7 bases. V trimming: 6 bases; J trimming: 5 bases; junction bases outside the gene matches: 12. The CDR3 loop spans 14 amino acids. From germline, CDR1 is SQVTM and CDR2 ANQGSEA. This CDR3 reads CSVDPGQQVYGYTF. Here the CDR3 DNA reads TGCAGCGTGGACCCGGGACAGCAAGTTTATGGCTACACCTTC.

This clone has just a few counts. The V call is TRBV2, the J call TRBJ1-2, with a weak D call TRBD1 (5 bases). The CDR3 extends over 14 amino acids. V was clipped by 2 bases and J by 4 bases, with 11 bases between them. Germline assignment: CDR1 SNHLY and CDR2 FYNNEI. DNA of the CDR3: TGTGCCAGCAGTGAAAGGTGGGGCAGCTATGGCTACACCTTC. Its translation: CASSERWGSYGYTF.

The chain links TRBV19 to TRBJ2-5; 8 nucleotides agree with TRBD2. V dropped 9 bases and J dropped 0; count of bases not matched to a gene: 9. CDR1 is LNHDA and CDR2 is SQIVND in the germline V gene (reference sequence). CDR3 length: 15 residues. Here the CDR3 reads CARLAELKYQETQYF. The DNA of the CDR3 is TGTGCCAGACTAGCGGAGCTAAAGTACCAAGAGACCCAGTACTTC.

This chain joins TRBV11-2 and TRBJ1-2; maybe TRBD1 (5 bases). The germline V gene has CDR1 SGHAT and CDR2 FQNNGV. This CDR3 contains 15 residues. Trimming left V 5 bases short and J 4 bases short, with 17 bases between. DNA of the CDR3: TGTGCCAGCAGCCGAAGCAGGGATATGATCTATGGCTACACCTTC. Protein: CASSRSRDMIYGYTF.

CDR3 protein: CAWSDFKTEAFF. For the CDR3, the DNA is TGTGCCTGGAGTGACTTCAAGACTGAAGCTTTCTTT. This sequence joins TRBV30 and TRBJ1-1; D remains unclear. Trimming removed 1 base at V and 5 bases at J, with 8 bases between. The germline CDR1 and CDR2 sequences are GTSNPN and SVGIG (reference sequence). There are 12 residues in the CDR3.

The chain combines TRBV9 with TRBJ2-7, with a weak D call TRBD2 (6 bases). Germline-derived CDR1 and CDR2 are SGDLS and YYNGEE. Trimming stripped 1 base from V and 9 bases from J, with 14 bases between. This CDR3 comprises 13 residues. The CDR3 loop is CASSVTGTGGQYF. The CDR3 DNA follows: TGTGCCAGCAGCGTAACGGGGACTGGGGGGCAGTACTTC. The variable domain in full, completed from reference TRBV9 and TRBJ2-7, reads DSGVTQTPKHLITATGQRVTLRCSPRSGDLSVYWYQQSLDQGLQFLIQYYNGEERAKGNILERFSAQQFPDLHSELNLSSLELGDSALYFCASSVTGTGGQYFGPGTRLTVT.

The chain carries TRBV18 and TRBJ2-2; 7 bases are shared with TRBD2. The trim removed 3 bases at V and 6 bases at J, leaving 10 bases unmatched. The CDR3 has 16 amino acids. Germline loops: CDR1 KGHSH, CDR2 LQKENI. The CDR3 here is CASSPPGPREAGELFF. The CDR3 nucleotides read TGTGCCAGCTCACCTCCTGGGCCCCGGGAGGCCGGGGAGCTGTTTTTT. The whole variable domain, filled in from reference TRBV18 and TRBJ2-2, reads NAGVMQNPRHLVRRRGQEARLRCSPMKGHSHVYWYRQLPEEGLKFMVYLQKENIIDESGMPKERFSAEFPKEGPSILRIQQVVRGDSAAYFCASSPPGPREAGELFFGEGSRLTVL.

The chain links TRBV7-2 to TRBJ2-1, with D perhaps matching TRBD2 (5 bases). Trimming cost V 2 bases and J 2 bases, with 10 bases left between them. Germline CDR1 is SGHTA and CDR2 is FQGNSA. The CDR3 loop spans 15 amino acids. CDR3 residues: CASSLNGNPYNEQFF. CDR3 sequence (DNA): TGTGCCAGCAGCTTAAACGGGAACCCCTACAATGAGCAGTTCTTC.

J is TRBJ1-1 and V is TRBV7-3, with a weak D call TRBD1 (6 bases). Trimming stripped 5 bases from V and 3 bases from J, with 16 bases between. The CDR3 runs 15 residues. Per germline, CDR1 SGHTA and CDR2 FQGTGA. The CDR3 nucleotides are TGTGCCAGCAGCCCTGAGGGGGGGCGGGACACTGAAGCTTTCTTT. It specifies CASSPEGGRDTEAFF.

This chain uses TRBV2 with TRBJ2-3; perhaps TRBD1 as D (5 bases). CDR1 is SNHLY and CDR2 is FYNNEI in the germline V gene. The CDR3 consists of 15 residues. With 3 bases removed from V and 1 base from J, the gap between germline ends came to 11 bases. CDR3 sequence: CASSDGVRGTDTQYF. CDR3 nucleotides: TGTGCCAGCAGTGACGGCGTCAGGGGCACAGATACGCAGTATTTT.

This rearrangement joins TRBV5-6 to TRBJ1-1; no definite D call. Trimming took off 4 bases at V and 9 bases at J, with 16 bases between the two ends. The CDR3 runs 13 residues. Germline CDR1 SGHDT, CDR2 YYEEEE. The CDR3 region has the DNA TGTGCCAGCAGCCCCTGGCGGGTAGCTCAAGCTTTCTTT. This codes for CASSPWRVAQAFF.

V and J are TRBV15 and TRBJ1-6, with TRBD1 as a possible D gene (5 bases). There are 16 residues in the CDR3. V dropped 3 bases and J dropped 10 bases, with 19 bases sitting between them. Germline CDR1 is LNHNV and CDR2 is YYDKDF (reference sequence). This chain's CDR3 is CATSSSGLQAESPLHF. DNA of the CDR3: TGTGCCACCAGCAGCTCGGGACTTCAAGCGGAATCACCCCTCCACTTT.